This T cell receptor (beta chain) was sequenced during a study of cytomegalovirus exposure and HLA in healthy donors (dated by TCRdb to about 2017). With regard to the full study: According to an earlier analysis of a few hundred of the donors, about 179 million T cells yielded 90 million to 130 million unique TCR beta sequences and about 280 Gb of sequence data. About 280 gigabases of sequencing data and some 85 million unique TCR sequences were included in an early release covering about 700 HLA-typed donors. Of the roughly 420 genotyped donors, 65% to 90% were placed in the genetic ancestry cluster associated with self-reported Caucasian donors. The aim of the study was to test whether cataloging public T cell receptors could identify signatures of past pathogen exposure. The study used immunosequencing to profile the T cell repertoires of around 600 subjects and linked those repertoires to cytomegalovirus serostatus. Along with the roughly 610-subject first cohort, a separate validation cohort of 120 different subjects was used. To predict cytomegalovirus infection status, the study combined high-throughput TCR immunosequencing, statistical association of individual TCRs with disease status, and machine learning. A later analysis re-analyzed previously published TCR beta repertoires from roughly 630 donors and added high-resolution HLA genotyping to study TCR occurrence patterns. Rather than drawing on any new phenotypic data, the later analysis identified candidate immune exposures from TCR beta sequences and the way those sequences occurred across donors. In an earlier analysis of over 550 of the donors, high-throughput TCR beta sequencing was used to judge whether each TCR beta V gene segment behaved as functional or pseudogenic. Donor age, sex, ethnicity and CMV serostatus were collected together with the repertoire data. In a later genetic analysis, genome-wide SNP genotypes for about three fifths of the roughly 670 donors were used, and that subset was treated as a discovery cohort. Every discovery cohort repertoire had been produced on one sequencing platform. HLA typing included class I and class II loci at four-digit resolution. Typing coverage varied by locus: roughly 629-640 donors for A, B, C, DRB1 and DQB1; roughly 520 for DQA1; more than 600 for DPA1; fewer than 480 for DPB1. A handful of DR-DQ haplotypes were handled as single units for association and clustering because linkage in the cohort was strong. Among about 400 genotyped donors of the cohort, an average of around 220,000 unique TCR beta nucleotide sequences was sequenced per donor, of which approximately 18% were non-productive.

Points on this clone: Its recognized antigen is unknown. Base qualities are missing; no much larger clone stands one base away.

The germline ends are 16 bases apart after V is trimmed by 2 bases and J by 0 bases. From its cysteine to its phenylalanine, the CDR3 spans 17 amino acids. CDR3 DNA is the only sequence kept; it has 51 bases, read in frame from the first base. Based on the germline V gene (reference sequence), the CDR1 and CDR2 sequences are SGHNT and YYREEE. Library method: the immunoSEQ multiplex PCR assay. A mixture of 60 forward primers for TCR Vbeta segments and 13 reverse primers for TCR Jbeta segments was used in the multiplex PCR. Amplification of the CDR3 region of rearranged TCR beta genes was performed with a multiplex PCR assay on genomic DNA. The amplified TCR beta libraries were sequenced on the Illumina HiSeq System as 87-base-pair reads. The original pipeline was this. A later analysis counted about 80 million unique TCR beta chains across the 700 or so repertoires, and some 11 million of these chains were shared by at least two donors. A nearest-neighbor algorithm error-corrected the raw reads and collapsed the reads into unique sequences, merging closely related sequences to remove PCR and sequencing errors. To assign V, D and J gene segments, CDR3 sequences were aligned to IMGT reference sequences. For a sequence to be retained, a match of at least six nucleotides was required to both a V gene segment and a J gene segment. Rearrangements were classified as productive when the CDR3 lacked stop codons and remained in frame with V and J, and all other rearrangements were classified as non-productive. Following IMGT convention, CDR3 was defined as the stretch from the second conserved V-encoded cysteine up to the conserved J-encoded phenylalanine. In an earlier analysis of around 600 of the donors, sequences lacking an unambiguous match to a single V gene segment were excluded. An earlier analysis of a few hundred of the donors classified V segments as functional when productive rearrangements were above 56.7% and as segregating when the standard deviation between donors was above 5%. A statistical classification framework was built to diagnose cytomegalovirus status from the catalog of TCR beta chain sequences. In a later analysis, V and J genes were assigned by comparing TCR nucleotide sequences against IMGT/GENE-DB human TR gene sequences. The TCRdist pipeline was used in a later analysis to assign CDR3 sequences and most-parsimonious VDJ recombination scenarios. In a later analysis, each TCR beta chain was defined by its CDR3 amino acid sequence together with its V-gene family, and reads lacking a unique V-gene family were excluded. To address suspected cross-contamination and a sequencing artifact, a later analysis removed several hundred highly shared, low-generation-probability nucleotide sequences. In a later analysis, a clonal expansion index was calculated for each public chain from normalized within-repertoire ranks of inferred template counts. Generation probabilities in a later analysis came from a VDJ recombination model fitted to out-of-frame rearrangements, and those results were checked against IGoR. Hypergeometric tests were used in a later analysis to score TCR-TCR, TCR-HLA and TCR-CMV co-occurrence, with a repertoire-size bias correction applied to the TCR pairs. False discovery rates were estimated in a later analysis by permuting HLA or CMV assignments 20 times. In a later analysis, co-occurring TCRs were grouped with DBSCAN, and TCRdist sequence similarity was added when clustering was performed within HLA-allele-positive subsets. Repertoires with fewer than 30,000 or more than 120,000 public chains, plus five repertoires with anomalous nucleotide sharing, were excluded from co-occurrence clustering. As stored in TCRdb, this immuneACCESS dataset retains in-frame rearrangements with V and J assigned. A fraction of the clones does not appear; measured against another copy, unresolved V genes explain less than half of the discrepancy, and the remainder lacks a known reason. V and J calls and clone size are as listed in that table; D and trimming were resolved from the DNA. For this sample there are some 170,000 clones; over 70% appear just once. The ten largest clones add up to about 9.9% of the sample.

The cohort was made up of roughly 670 healthy bone marrow donors. Cohort members were all nominally healthy when sampled, although unrecorded immune exposures were likely present. The donor was CMV seropositive and belonged to the group of over 250 seropositive cohort members. Each donor provided a peripheral blood sample, and peripheral blood mononuclear cells were used for TCR beta sequencing. Genomic DNA extraction from the blood cell samples was performed with the Qiagen DNeasy Blood Extraction Kit. Broad study findings and their caveats: In a later analysis, TCR association rates were found to vary across HLA loci, with the most associated TCRs seen for DRB1 alleles and the fewest for HLA-C alleles. A cluster of highly shared sequence variants was judged likely to represent a technical artifact of the sequencing pipeline. While some public TCRs were present in many individuals, most TCR sequences turned up only very rarely across donors. A later analysis associated around 16,000 TCR beta sequences with specific HLA alleles at a false discovery rate of 0.05. The 87-base-pair reads could not distinguish some IMGT-functional V segments, including TRBV6-2 and TRBV6-3, so those segments were excluded. V-gene and J-gene trimming of TCR beta chains was associated with a missense DCLRE1C variant in a later genetic analysis, and the association was replicated in an independent cohort. When HLA alleles, especially DR and DQ, strongly co-occurred, attributing TCR associations to individual alleles was difficult. For the cohort, immune exposure information was limited to CMV serostatus. In a later genetic analysis, fewer N-insertions in productive TCRs were reported among donors in an Asian-associated ancestry cluster than the roughly 640-donor mean. A total of around 150 TCR beta chains were listed by the study as associated with cytomegalovirus. In an earlier analysis of around 600 of the donors, most TCR beta V segments were observed in productive rearrangements about 90% or about 30% of the time, broadly matching IMGT annotations. A few of the identified cytomegalovirus-associated TCR beta chains were confirmed in vitro to be specific for cytomegalovirus antigens. Because some donors lacked HLA typing at each locus, the association tests relied only on the typed subset. In a later analysis, HLA-associated TCR beta chains showed more clonal expansion and lower generation probabilities than non-associated chains that were equally common. It was suggested by the authors that the approach could potentially be generalized to other disease states and immunological phenotypes. The presence/absence analyses assumed that sequencing depth was roughly uniform across donors, and that assumption may not be true. Because counts were too low, about 18 rarely observed V segments, including chromosome 9 orphons, were excluded from the earlier analysis of some 540 of the donors. This cohort had only TCR beta chains sequenced, and the lack of alpha or paired-chain data limited which features could be detected. A further reported finding was that TCR beta sequences accurately predicted the HLA-A and HLA-B alleles for most subjects in the first cohort. Most CMV-associated TCR beta chains appeared to be HLA-restricted in a later analysis, and the HLA associations seemed to be driven largely by CMV exposure. Linkage disequilibrium might explain the correlated functional status among segregating V segments, but an unknown experimental factor could not be excluded. The classifier was reported to diagnose cytomegalovirus status with high specificity and sensitivity in both the original and validation cohorts. A later analysis reported that several top co-occurrence clusters appeared linked to parvovirus B19, influenza, CMV and Epstein-Barr virus.

Sequencing was carried out using PBMCs. The V gene is TRBV5-4 and the J gene is TRBJ2-3; a weak D assignment points to TRBD2 (7 bases agree). The receptor comes from a man aged 18 to 35 in good health and CMV-seropositive. The CDR3 region reads CASSLFAGAPSTDTQYF. The DNA reads TGTGCCAGCAGCTTATTCGCGGGGGCCCCTAGCACAGATACGCAGTATTTT.